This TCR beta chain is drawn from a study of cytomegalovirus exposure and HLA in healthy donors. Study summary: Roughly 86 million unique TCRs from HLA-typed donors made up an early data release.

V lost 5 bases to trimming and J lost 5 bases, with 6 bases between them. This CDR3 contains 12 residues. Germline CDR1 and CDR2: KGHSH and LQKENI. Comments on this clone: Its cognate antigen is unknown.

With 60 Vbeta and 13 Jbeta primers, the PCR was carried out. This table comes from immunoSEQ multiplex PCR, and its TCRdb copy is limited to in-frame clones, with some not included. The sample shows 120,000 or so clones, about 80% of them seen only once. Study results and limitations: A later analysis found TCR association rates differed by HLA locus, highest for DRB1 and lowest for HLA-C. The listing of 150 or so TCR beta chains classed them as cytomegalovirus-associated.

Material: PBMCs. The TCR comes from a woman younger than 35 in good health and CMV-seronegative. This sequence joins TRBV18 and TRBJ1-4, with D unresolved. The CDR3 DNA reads TGTGCCAGCTCAGGCAGGAATGAAAAACTGTTTTTT. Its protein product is CASSGRNEKLFF.